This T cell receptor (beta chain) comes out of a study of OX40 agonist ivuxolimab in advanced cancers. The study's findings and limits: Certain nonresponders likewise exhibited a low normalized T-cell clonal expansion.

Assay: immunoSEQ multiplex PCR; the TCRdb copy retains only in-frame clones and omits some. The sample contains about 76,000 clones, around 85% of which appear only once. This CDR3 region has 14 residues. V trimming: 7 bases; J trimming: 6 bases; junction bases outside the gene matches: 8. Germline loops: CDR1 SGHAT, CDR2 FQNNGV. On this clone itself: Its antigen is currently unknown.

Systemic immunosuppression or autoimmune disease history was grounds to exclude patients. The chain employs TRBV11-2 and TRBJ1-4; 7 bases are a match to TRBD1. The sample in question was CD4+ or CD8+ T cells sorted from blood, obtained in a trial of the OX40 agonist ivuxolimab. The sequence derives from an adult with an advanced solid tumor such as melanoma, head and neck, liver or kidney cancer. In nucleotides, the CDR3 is TGTGCCAGCATCAGGGGGACCGCGGATGAAAAACTGTTTTTT. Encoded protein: CASIRGTADEKLFF.